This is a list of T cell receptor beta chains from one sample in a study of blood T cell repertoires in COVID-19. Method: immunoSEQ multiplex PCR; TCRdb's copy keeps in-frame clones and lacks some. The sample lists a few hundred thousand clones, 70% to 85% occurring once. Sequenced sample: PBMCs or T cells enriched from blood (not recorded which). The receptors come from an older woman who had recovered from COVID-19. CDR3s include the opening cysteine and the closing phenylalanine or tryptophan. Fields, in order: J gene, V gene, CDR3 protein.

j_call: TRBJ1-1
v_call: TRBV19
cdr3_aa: CASTPRENTEAFF

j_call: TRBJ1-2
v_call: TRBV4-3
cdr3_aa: CASSHHDRGYGYTF

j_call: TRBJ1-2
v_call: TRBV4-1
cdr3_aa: CASSRNPERDRGYGYTF

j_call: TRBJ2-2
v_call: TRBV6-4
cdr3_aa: CASSERDTGELFF

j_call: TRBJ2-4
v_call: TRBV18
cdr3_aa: CASSPAGTGGNIQYF

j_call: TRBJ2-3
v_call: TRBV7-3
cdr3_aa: CASSSLAGGRDTQYF

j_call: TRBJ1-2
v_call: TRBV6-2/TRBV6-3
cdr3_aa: CASSTDRGNGYTF

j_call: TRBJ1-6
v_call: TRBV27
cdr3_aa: CASSLSGGEGNSPLHF

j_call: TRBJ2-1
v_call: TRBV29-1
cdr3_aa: CSVVVGGLAANNEQFF

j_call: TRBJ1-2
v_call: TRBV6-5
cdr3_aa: CASYRDRGQGYTF

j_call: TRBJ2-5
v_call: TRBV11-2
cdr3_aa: CASSLTSGGQTQYF

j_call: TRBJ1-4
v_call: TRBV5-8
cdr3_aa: CASSSTGGAGEKLFF

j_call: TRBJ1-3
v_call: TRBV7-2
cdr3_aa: CASSAPGTAFSTSGNTIYF

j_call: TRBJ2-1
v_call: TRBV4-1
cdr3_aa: CASSQTRLAGGLNEQFF

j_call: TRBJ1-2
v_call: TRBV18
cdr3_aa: CASSPSAGQGIYGYTF

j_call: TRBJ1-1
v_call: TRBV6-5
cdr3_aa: CASTRDRGGTEAFF

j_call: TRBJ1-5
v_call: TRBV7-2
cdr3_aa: CASSLDSQGSQPQHF

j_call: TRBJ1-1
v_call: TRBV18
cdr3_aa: CASSPGQGAEAFF

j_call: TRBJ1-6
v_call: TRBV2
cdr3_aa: CASSRRSNSPLHF

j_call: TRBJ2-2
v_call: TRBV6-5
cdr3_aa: CASSKHPGELFF

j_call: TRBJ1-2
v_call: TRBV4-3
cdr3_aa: CASRAGFTAGYTF

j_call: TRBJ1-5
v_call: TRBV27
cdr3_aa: CASSFGLNQPQHF

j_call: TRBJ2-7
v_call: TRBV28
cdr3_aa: CASSLGYEQYF

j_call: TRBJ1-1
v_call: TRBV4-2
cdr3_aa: CASSQASTDLQAFF

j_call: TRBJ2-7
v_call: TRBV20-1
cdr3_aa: CSASRRASGTSEQYF

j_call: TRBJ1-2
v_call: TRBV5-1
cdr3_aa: CASSWGQRWDYGYTF

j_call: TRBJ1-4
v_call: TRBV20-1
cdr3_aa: CSASRITGNNEKLFF

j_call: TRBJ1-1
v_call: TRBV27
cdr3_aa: CASRRGRVISTEAFF

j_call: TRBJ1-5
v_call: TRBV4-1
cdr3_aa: CASSQEQGSNQPQHF

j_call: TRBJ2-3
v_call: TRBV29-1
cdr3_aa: CSVEGTGVDTQYF

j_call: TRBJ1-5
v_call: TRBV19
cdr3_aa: CASTNRGDNQPQHF

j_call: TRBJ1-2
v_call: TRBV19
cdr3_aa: CASNGGTDFYGYTF

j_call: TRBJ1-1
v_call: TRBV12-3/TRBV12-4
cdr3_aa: CASSWGRKTEAFF

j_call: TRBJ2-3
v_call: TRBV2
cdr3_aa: CASSENRRYTDTQYF

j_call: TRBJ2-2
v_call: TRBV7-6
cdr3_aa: CASSSGLDRVNTGELFF

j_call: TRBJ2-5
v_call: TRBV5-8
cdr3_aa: CASSGGLAGAETQYF

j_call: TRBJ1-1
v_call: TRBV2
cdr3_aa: CASSDGPGTEAFF

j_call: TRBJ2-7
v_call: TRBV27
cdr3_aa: CASSSSGRAPYEQYF

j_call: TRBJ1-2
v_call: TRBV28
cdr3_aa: CASSLPAESYGYTF

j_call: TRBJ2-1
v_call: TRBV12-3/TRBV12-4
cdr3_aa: CASSGYNEQFF

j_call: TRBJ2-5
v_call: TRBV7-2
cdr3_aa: CASSISSGLQETQYF

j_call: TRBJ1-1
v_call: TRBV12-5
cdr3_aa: CASSRQGNTEAFF

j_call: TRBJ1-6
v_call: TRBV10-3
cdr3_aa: CAISDQGRTSPLHF

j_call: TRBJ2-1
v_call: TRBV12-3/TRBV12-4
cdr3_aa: CASRMSGDNEQFF

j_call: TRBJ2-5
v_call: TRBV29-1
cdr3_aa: CSVDSEQETQYF

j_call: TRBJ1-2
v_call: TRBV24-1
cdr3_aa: CATSDPGQGDYGYTF

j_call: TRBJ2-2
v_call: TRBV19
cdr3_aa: CASSIGVYTGELFF

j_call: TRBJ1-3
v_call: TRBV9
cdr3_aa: CASSRGGNSGNTIYF

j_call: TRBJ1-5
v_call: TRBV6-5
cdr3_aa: CASSRQVGQPQHF

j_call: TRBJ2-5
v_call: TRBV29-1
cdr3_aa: CSVLPARGTQYF

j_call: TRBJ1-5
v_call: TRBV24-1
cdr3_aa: CATSPLNQPQHF

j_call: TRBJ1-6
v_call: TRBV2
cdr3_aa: CASLWDRSSYNSPLHF

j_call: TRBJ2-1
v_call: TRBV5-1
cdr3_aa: CASSLGGAHYNEQFF

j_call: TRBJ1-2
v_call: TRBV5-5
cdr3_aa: CASSLQQGVGYTF